This T cell receptor (beta chain) is from a study of T cells in Graves' hyperthyroidism and ophthalmopathy. Study results and caveats: Blood also held most thyroid clonotypes expanded beyond 0.001.

Trimming took off 5 bases at V and 2 bases at J, with 16 bases between the two ends. CDR1 MNHEY and CDR2 SMNVEV come from the germline V gene (reference sequence). This CDR3 contains 16 residues. This clonotype was found many times. Its specificity is not known. Participants, patients aged 18 to 65, had newly diagnosed hyperthyroidism with a duration under 2 months. Together with thyroid ultrasound, orbital computed tomography, serum thyroxine and TRAb, clinical symptoms were used for diagnoses. Amplified TCR beta CDR3 regions came from RNA transcripts. RT-PCR in the first round (using the HTBI primer set) targeted the TCR CDR3. TCRdb reprocessed the multiplex PCR reads via MiXCR and lists one record per CDR3 protein. This table has roughly 360,000 distinct CDR3 sequences, approximately 12% appearing once.

The TCR sequence derives from a man aged 25 to 45 with Graves' hyperthyroidism that later progressed to Graves' ophthalmopathy. The specimen sequenced was blood. The chain carries TRBV27 and TRBJ1-5, with D maybe TRBD1 (6 bases). Written as DNA, the CDR3 is TGTGCCAGCAGTGATACGAGGGGGGGAGGCAATCAGCCCCAGCATTTT. Its protein is CASSDTRGGGNQPQHF.